Listed below are T cell receptor beta chains from one sample, sequenced in a study of human CD4 T cells and Enterobacteriaceae. The table came from immunoSEQ multiplex PCR; TCRdb's copy has only in-frame clones and leaves some out. Of about 29,000 clones in the sample, roughly 80% were seen once. Sequencing was performed on memory CD4+ T cells from blood. These receptors were collected from a human donor in good health. Each CDR3 is given with its conserved first and last residue. Fields, in order: J gene, V gene, clone size, D gene, CDR3 length, CDR3 protein, CDR3 DNA. A D gene is named only where the DNA matches it firmly. Size is stated for part of the rows, as once, few or many counts, or as a class when the clone is expanded.

TRBJ1-3,TRBV6-5,NA,TRBD1,16,CASSSRGTGLGNTIYF,TGTGCCAGCAGTTCTAGAGGGACAGGGTTAGGAAACACCATATATTTT
TRBJ2-7,TRBV5-1,NA,NA,11,CASSNSYEQYF,TGCGCCAGCAGCAATTCCTACGAGCAGTACTTC
TRBJ2-3,TRBV27,NA,NA,13,CAGHCSSTDTQYF,TGTGCCGGGCACTGTTCTAGCACAGATACGCAGTATTTT
TRBJ2-5,TRBV5-4,NA,NA,14,CASSYGQFQETQYF,TGTGCCAGCAGCTACGGGCAGTTCCAAGAGACCCAGTACTTC
TRBJ2-2,TRBV28,NA,TRBD2,15,CASSAGGAGTGELFF,TGTGCCAGCAGCGCGGGGGGGGCAGGCACCGGGGAGCTGTTTTTT
TRBJ1-4,TRBV28,NA,NA,15,CASQVSKGRVGKLFF,TGTGCCAGCCAAGTTTCGAAGGGGCGGGTTGGAAAACTGTTTTTT
TRBJ1-4,TRBV28,NA,TRBD1,16,CASSFLQTGNSEKLFF,TGTGCCAGCAGTTTCCTGCAGACAGGGAATAGTGAAAAACTGTTTTTT
TRBJ2-2,TRBV7-6,NA,NA,13,CASSLYTTGELFF,TGTGCCAGCAGCTTATATACCACCGGGGAGCTGTTTTTT
TRBJ2-7,TRBV19,NA,NA,17,CASSMGRSGRPAYEQYF,TGTGCCAGTAGTATGGGAAGATCGGGGAGGCCAGCCTACGAGCAGTACTTC
TRBJ1-2,TRBV30,once,NA,15,CAWSVPAGARYGYTF,TGTGCCTGGAGTGTACCGGCAGGGGCCCGCTATGGCTACACCTTC
TRBJ2-6,TRBV5-1,NA,NA,17,CASSGGTSVSGANVLTF,TGCGCCAGCAGCGGCGGGACAAGTGTGTCTGGGGCCAACGTCCTGACTTTC
TRBJ1-2,TRBV5-1,NA,NA,15,CASSSTVQDNYGYTF,TGCGCCAGCAGCTCAACTGTACAGGATAACTATGGCTACACCTTC
TRBJ1-1,TRBV5-5,NA,NA,16,CASSPRTVAPNTEAFF,TGTGCCAGCAGCCCTCGGACAGTAGCGCCTAACACTGAAGCTTTCTTT
TRBJ1-5,TRBV19,NA,NA,16,CASSILTGSSNQPQHF,TGTGCCAGTAGTATCCTTACAGGGTCTAGCAATCAGCCCCAGCATTTT
TRBJ1-5,TRBV7-6,few,NA,14,CASSPMGVGQPQHF,TGTGCCAGCAGCCCTATGGGGGTGGGCCAGCCCCAGCATTTT
TRBJ2-7,TRBV11-2,NA,NA,19,CASSPATGFITSRSYEQYF,TGTGCCAGCAGCCCCGCGACCGGGTTCATAACTTCCCGCTCCTACGAGCAGTACTTC
TRBJ1-2,TRBV6-6,NA,NA,11,CASSVDYGYTF,TGTGCCAGCAGTGTAGACTATGGCTACACCTTC
TRBJ2-3,TRBV5-1,once,NA,13,CASRLRDTDTQYF,TGCGCCAGCCGCTTGAGAGACACAGATACGCAGTATTTT
TRBJ1-5,TRBV30,NA,NA,13,CAWSGLGNQPQHF,TGTGCCTGGAGTGGTTTAGGGAATCAGCCCCAGCATTTT
TRBJ1-1,TRBV6-1,NA,NA,13,CASSEQANTEAFF,TGTGCCAGCAGTGAACAGGCGAACACTGAAGCTTTCTTT
TRBJ2-5,TRBV10-3,NA,NA,11,CATSRGTGVDF,TGTGCCACCAGTCGGGGGACTGGGGTTGACTTC
TRBJ2-3,TRBV5-5,NA,NA,13,CASSVNDGYTQYF,TGTGCCAGCAGCGTGAACGACGGCTATACGCAGTATTTT
TRBJ2-6,TRBV28,NA,NA,14,CASTPSGATRVLTF,TGTGCCAGCACACCGAGTGGGGCTACGCGCGTCCTGACTTTC
TRBJ1-1,TRBV29-1,NA,NA,15,CSVGSGGLANTEAFF,TGCAGCGTCGGGTCTGGGGGCCTCGCGAACACTGAAGCTTTCTTT
TRBJ1-1,TRBV25-1,NA,NA,12,CARSPRGTEAFF,TGTGCCCGCTCCCCCAGGGGCACTGAAGCTTTCTTT
TRBJ1-5,TRBV28,NA,TRBD1,15,CASSLTGPPDQPQHF,TGTGCCAGCAGTCTGACAGGGCCGCCGGACCAGCCCCAGCATTTT
TRBJ2-3,TRBV15,once,TRBD1,15,CATSSGDRLADTQYF,TGTGCCACCAGCAGCGGGGACAGGCTGGCAGATACGCAGTATTTT
TRBJ2-7,TRBV11-3,NA,NA,18,CASSLVISGINPRSEQYF,TGTGCCAGCAGCTTAGTCATATCAGGAATTAACCCCCGTTCGGAGCAGTACTTC
TRBJ1-5,TRBV2,NA,NA,14,CASSEQGRNQPQHF,TGTGCCAGCAGTGAACAGGGCCGCAATCAGCCCCAGCATTTT
TRBJ1-3,TRBV9,NA,TRBD1,20,CASSVGNRGQIPGSGNTIYF,TGTGCCAGCAGCGTAGGGAACAGGGGCCAAATTCCGGGCTCTGGAAACACCATATATTTT
TRBJ2-6,TRBV28,NA,NA,14,CAGRPGSGANVLTF,TGTGCCGGCCGCCCGGGCTCTGGGGCCAACGTCCTGACTTTC
TRBJ2-7,TRBV6-6,NA,NA,13,CASSYSQRNEQYF,TGTGCCAGCAGTTACTCGCAGAGGAACGAGCAGTACTTC
TRBJ1-3,TRBV9,NA,NA,16,CASSVVPGGPGNTIYF,TGTGCCAGCAGCGTAGTCCCAGGCGGCCCTGGAAACACCATATATTTT
TRBJ2-1,TRBV11-3,NA,TRBD2,17,CASSLGTSGRGGNEQFF,TGTGCCAGCAGCTTAGGGACTAGCGGGAGAGGAGGCAATGAGCAGTTCTTC
TRBJ2-1,TRBV7-2,few,TRBD1,17,CASSLRPGQSSYNEQFF,TGTGCCAGCAGCTTACGACCGGGACAGAGCTCCTACAATGAGCAGTTCTTC
TRBJ1-1,TRBV5-8,NA,NA,16,CASSLVGRGENTEAFF,TGTGCCAGCAGCTTGGTGGGCCGCGGCGAGAACACTGAAGCTTTCTTT
TRBJ2-1,TRBV28,NA,NA,15,CASPPGVSSYNEQFF,TGTGCCAGCCCTCCCGGGGTTTCCTCCTACAATGAGCAGTTCTTC
TRBJ2-7,TRBV6-1,NA,NA,14,CASSRMGQSYEQYF,TGTGCCAGCAGTCGGATGGGACAAAGCTACGAGCAGTACTTC
TRBJ1-5,TRBV27,once,NA,16,CASKNPSQGNNQPQHF,TGTGCCAGCAAGAACCCCTCACAGGGCAACAATCAGCCCCAGCATTTT
TRBJ1-1,TRBV18,NA,TRBD1,17,CASSPGSGGRFNTEAFF,TGTGCCAGCTCACCAGGATCAGGGGGCCGATTTAACACTGAAGCTTTCTTT
TRBJ1-2,TRBV6-4,NA,NA,13,CASSDSRGYGYTF,TGTGCCAGCAGTGACTCGAGAGGCTATGGCTACACCTTC
TRBJ2-7,TRBV4-2,NA,NA,15,CASSQLVGGEYEQYF,TGTGCCAGCAGCCAACTGGTGGGCGGGGAGTACGAGCAGTACTTC